This T cell receptor (beta chain) originates from a study of T-cell reconstitution after alpha-beta-depleted transplantation in children. This clonotype has only a few counts. Unique molecular identifiers featured in how the TCRbeta library was prepared. One entry per CDR3 protein, called by TCRdb with MiXCR from the PCR reads. The sample has about 610,000 distinct CDR3 sequences; about 10% are singletons. The sample in question was PBMCs from the stem cell graft donor, obtained from the stem cell graft. The clonotype originates from a human donor who donated a stem cell graft to a child with acute myeloid leukemia.

The CDR3 nucleotides read TGCGCCAGCAGCTCGACGACTAGCGGAGTGTATCGCGAGCAGTACTTC. It yields the protein CASSSTTSGVYREQYF. The chain couples TRBV5-1 to TRBJ2-7; 9 bases are a match to TRBD2. Germline lookup yields CDR1 SGHRS and CDR2 YFSETQ. V gave up 3 bases and J gave up 6 bases; unmatched junction bases: 13. The CDR3 consists of 16 residues.